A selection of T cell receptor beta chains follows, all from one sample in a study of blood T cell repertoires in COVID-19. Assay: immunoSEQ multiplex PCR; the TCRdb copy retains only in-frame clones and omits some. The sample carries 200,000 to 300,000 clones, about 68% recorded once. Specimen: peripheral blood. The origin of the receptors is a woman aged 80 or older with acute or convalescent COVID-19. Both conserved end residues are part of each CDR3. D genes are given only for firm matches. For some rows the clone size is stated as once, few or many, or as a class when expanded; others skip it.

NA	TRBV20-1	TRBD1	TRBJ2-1	TGCAGTGCTAGTTCCAGAAAACAGGGGGCCTCCTACAATGAGCAGTTCTTC	CSASSRKQGASYNEQFF
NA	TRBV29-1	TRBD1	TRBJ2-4	TGCAGCGTTGAGGGGACAGTCGTTGACAAAAACATTCAGTACTTC	CSVEGTVVDKNIQYF
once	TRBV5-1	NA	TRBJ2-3	TGCGCCAGCAGCTTGGCCTGGACTACCGCCACAGATACGCAGTATTTT	CASSLAWTTATDTQYF
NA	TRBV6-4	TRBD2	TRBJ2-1	TGTGCCAGCAGTAGGCGGGAGGGCCCCAATGAGCAGTTCTTC	CASSRREGPNEQFF
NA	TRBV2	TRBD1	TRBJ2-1	TGTGCCAGCGTGGAGGAACAGGGGGTAGGCAATGAGCAGTTCTTC	CASVEEQGVGNEQFF
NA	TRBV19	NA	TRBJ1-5	TGTGCCAGTAGTATAGAGTTTGGAGATCAGCCCCAGCATTTT	CASSIEFGDQPQHF
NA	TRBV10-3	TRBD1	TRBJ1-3	TGTGCCATCAGGGGGACAGGGGCTGACACCATATATTTT	CAIRGTGADTIYF
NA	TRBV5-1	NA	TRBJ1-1	TGCGCCAGCAGTCAGGGAGGGAACACTGAAGCTTTCTTT	CASSQGGNTEAFF
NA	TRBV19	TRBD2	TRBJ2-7	TGTGCCAGTAGTCCCGGGACTAGCGGGGTTTCCTACGAGCAGTACTTC	CASSPGTSGVSYEQYF
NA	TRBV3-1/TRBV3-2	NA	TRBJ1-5	TGTGCCAGCAGCCAAGATCCAGTTAATCAGCCCCAGCATTTT	CASSQDPVNQPQHF
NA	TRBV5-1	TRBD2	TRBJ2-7	TGCGCCAGCAGCTTGGGCCCCTTCGGGAGGGAGCAGTACTTC	CASSLGPFGREQYF
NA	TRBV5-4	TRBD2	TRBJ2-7	TGTGCCAGCAGCTTGGGCGGGGGGGCAAAATTCGAGCAGTACTTC	CASSLGGGAKFEQYF
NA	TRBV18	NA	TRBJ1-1	TGTGCCAGCTCACCACAGCGGGGCAACACTGAAGCTTTCTTT	CASSPQRGNTEAFF
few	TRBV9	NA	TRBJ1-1	TGTGCCAGCAGCGTAGCGGTTGGGAACACTGAAGCTTTCTTT	CASSVAVGNTEAFF
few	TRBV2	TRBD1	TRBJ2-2	TGTGCCAGCAGGGTACAGGGGATTTTTCCCGGGGAGCTGTTTTTT	CASRVQGIFPGELFF
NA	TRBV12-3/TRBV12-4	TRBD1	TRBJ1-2	TGTGCCAGCAGTCCCCCCACAGGGGAGGGCTACACCTTC	CASSPPTGEGYTF
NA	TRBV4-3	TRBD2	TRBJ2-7	TGCGCCAGCAGCCAAGCAGGGCGGGGGGTATCCTACGAGCAGTACTTC	CASSQAGRGVSYEQYF
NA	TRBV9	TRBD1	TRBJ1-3	TGTGCCAGCAGCGGTGGACAGGGACCCTCTGGAAACACCATATATTTT	CASSGGQGPSGNTIYF
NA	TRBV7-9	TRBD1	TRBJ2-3	TGTGCCAGCAGCAGACAGGGGACAGGCACAGATACGCAGTATTTT	CASSRQGTGTDTQYF
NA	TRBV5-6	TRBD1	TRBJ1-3	TGTGCCAGCAGCTTGACAGGGGGTGACACCATATATTTT	CASSLTGGDTIYF
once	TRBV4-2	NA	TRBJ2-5	TGTGCCAGCAGCCAAGGGAACGCGGGACCCCAGACCCAGTACTTC	CASSQGNAGPQTQYF
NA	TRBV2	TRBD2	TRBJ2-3	TGTGCCAGCATTCGGGGCGGGGGTGCAGATACGCAGTATTTT	CASIRGGGADTQYF
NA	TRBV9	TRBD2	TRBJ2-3	TGTGCCAGCAGCGTAGATGGACTAGGGATCACAGATACGCAGTATTTT	CASSVDGLGITDTQYF
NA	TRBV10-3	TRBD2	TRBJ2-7	TGTGCCATCAGCGGACTAGCGGGAGCCCACGAGCAGTACTTC	CAISGLAGAHEQYF
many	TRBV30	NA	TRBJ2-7	TGTGCCTGGAGTAGTTACTGGGTAGCGAACTCCTACGAGCAGTACTTC	CAWSSYWVANSYEQYF
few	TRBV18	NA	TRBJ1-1	TGTGCCAGCTCACCACGGGCAGCTGAAGCTTTCTTT	CASSPRAAEAFF
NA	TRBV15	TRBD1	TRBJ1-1	TGTGCCACCAGCAGAGATCGTCAGGGGGCAATGAACACTGAAGCTTTCTTT	CATSRDRQGAMNTEAFF
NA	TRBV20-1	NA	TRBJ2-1	TGCAGTGCTAGTGGGGGAGCCCGCGAGGGGGAAGAGCAGTTCTTC	CSASGGAREGEEQFF
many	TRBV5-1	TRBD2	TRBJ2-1	TGCGCCAGCCACTTAGCGGGGGGGCTTAGGAATGAGCAGTTCTTC	CASHLAGGLRNEQFF
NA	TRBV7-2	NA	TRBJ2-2	TGTGCCAGCAGCTCCCTGGCAGGGAACACCGGGGAGCTGTTTTTT	CASSSLAGNTGELFF
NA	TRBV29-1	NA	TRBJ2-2	TGCAGCGTAGCACAGGGAACCGGGGAGCTGTTTTTT	CSVAQGTGELFF
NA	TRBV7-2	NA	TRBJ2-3	TGTGCCAGCAGCTTAGTGGGGGGGGCCCAAGATACGCAGTATTTT	CASSLVGGAQDTQYF
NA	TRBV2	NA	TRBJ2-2	TGTGCCAGCAGTGAAGCGCTTCCATACGGGGGAGTCACCGGGGAGCTGTTTTTT	CASSEALPYGGVTGELFF
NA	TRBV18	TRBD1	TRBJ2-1	TGTGCCAGCTCACCGCCCTACGGGACAGGGGGGGGCAATGAGCAGTTCTTC	CASSPPYGTGGGNEQFF
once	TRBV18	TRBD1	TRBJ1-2	TGTGCCAGCTCCCCTACTGCCGGACAGGGGGGAAACTATGGCTACACCTTC	CASSPTAGQGGNYGYTF
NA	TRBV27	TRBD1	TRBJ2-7	TGTGCCAGCGGGACAGGGTGGGGCGAGCAGTACTTC	CASGTGWGEQYF
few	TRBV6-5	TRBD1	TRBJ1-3	TGTGCCAGCAGCCAAAGTGGGGACAGGGGAGACACCATATATTTT	CASSQSGDRGDTIYF
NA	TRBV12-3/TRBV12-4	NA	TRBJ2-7	TGTGCCAGCAGCTCCAGCTCCTACGAGCAGTACTTC	CASSSSSYEQYF
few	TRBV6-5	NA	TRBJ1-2	TGTGCCACGAACTACAATACAGGGTACCATGGCTACACCTTC	CATNYNTGYHGYTF
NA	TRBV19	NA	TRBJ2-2	TGTGCCAGTAGTATAGATTCGGTCTCAGGGCAGGGGTCCGGGGAGCTGTTTTTT	CASSIDSVSGQGSGELFF
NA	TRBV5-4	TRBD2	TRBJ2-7	TGTGCCAGCAGCTTGGCCGGGACTAGGAAGCAGTACTTC	CASSLAGTRKQYF
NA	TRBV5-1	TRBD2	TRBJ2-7	TGCGCCAGCAGCGGGGGGGATTCCTACGAGCAGTACTTC	CASSGGDSYEQYF
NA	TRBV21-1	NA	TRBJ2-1	TGTGCCAGCAGCAAAGGTCCTAGTGCTCAGTTCTTC	CASSKGPSAQFF
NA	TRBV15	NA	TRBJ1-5	TGTGCCACCAGCAGAGATGGCAAACAGCCCCAGCATTTT	CATSRDGKQPQHF
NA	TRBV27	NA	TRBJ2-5	TGTGCCAGCAGGATGGGCCTTGCGCTGGAGACCCAGTACTTC	CASRMGLALETQYF
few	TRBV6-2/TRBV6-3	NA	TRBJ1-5	TGTGCCAGCAGTTTTGCAGGGGCCGCCCAGCATTTT	CASSFAGAAQHF